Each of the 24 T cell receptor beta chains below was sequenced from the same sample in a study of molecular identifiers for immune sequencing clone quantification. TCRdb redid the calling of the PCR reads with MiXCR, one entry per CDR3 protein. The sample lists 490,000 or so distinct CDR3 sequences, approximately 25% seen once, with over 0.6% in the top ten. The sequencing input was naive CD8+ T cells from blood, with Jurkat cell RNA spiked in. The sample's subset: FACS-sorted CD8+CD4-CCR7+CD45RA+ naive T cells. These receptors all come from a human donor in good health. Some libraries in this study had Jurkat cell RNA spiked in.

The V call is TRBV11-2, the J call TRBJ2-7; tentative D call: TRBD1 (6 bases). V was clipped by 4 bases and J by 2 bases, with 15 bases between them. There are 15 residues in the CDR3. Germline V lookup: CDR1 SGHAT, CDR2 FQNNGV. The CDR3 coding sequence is TGTGCCAGCAGCTCAGAGTTGGACAGTCCCTACGAGCAGTACTTC. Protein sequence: CASSSELDSPYEQYF.

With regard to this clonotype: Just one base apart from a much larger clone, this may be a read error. CDR3 sequence: CPSSEVGGPYEQYF. In DNA, the CDR3 is TGTCCCAGCAGTGAAGTCGGAGGGCCCTACGAGCAGTACTTC. The chain has TRBV2 and TRBJ2-7; TRBD2 might be the D (6 bases). The CDR3 extends over 14 amino acids. Germline CDR1 SNHLY, CDR2 FYNNEI. Combining the CDR3 with reference TRBV2 and TRBJ2-7 gives the whole variable domain EPEVTQTPSHQVTQMGQEVILRCVPISNHLYFYWYRQILGQKVEFLVSFYNNEISEKSEIFDDQFSVERPDGSNFTLKIRSTKLEDSAMYFCPSSEVGGPYEQYFGPGTRLTVT.

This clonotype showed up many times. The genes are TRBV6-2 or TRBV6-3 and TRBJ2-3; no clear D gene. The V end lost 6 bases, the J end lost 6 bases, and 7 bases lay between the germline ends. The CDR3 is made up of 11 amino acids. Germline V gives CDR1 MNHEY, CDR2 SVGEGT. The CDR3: CASRTADTQYF. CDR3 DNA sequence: TGTGCCAGCAGGACGGCGGATACGCAGTATTTT.

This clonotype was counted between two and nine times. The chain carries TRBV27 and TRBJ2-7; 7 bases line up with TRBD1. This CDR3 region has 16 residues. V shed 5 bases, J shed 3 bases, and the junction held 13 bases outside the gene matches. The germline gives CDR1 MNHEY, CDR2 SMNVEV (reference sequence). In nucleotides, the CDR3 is TGTGCCAGCAGTACCGCGACAGGGAGTTATTACTACGAGCAGTACTTC. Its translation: CASSTATGSYYYEQYF.

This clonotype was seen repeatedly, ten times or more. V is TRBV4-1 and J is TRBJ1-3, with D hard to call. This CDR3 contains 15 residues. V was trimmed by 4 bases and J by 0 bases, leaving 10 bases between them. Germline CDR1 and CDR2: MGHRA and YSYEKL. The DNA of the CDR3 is TGCGCCAGCAGCCCGTTCGACACCTCTGGAAACACCATATATTTT. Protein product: CASSPFDTSGNTIYF.

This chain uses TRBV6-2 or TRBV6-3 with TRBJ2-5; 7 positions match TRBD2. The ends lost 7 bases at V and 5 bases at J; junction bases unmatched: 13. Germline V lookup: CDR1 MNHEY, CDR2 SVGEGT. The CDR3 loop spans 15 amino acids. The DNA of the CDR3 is TGTGCCAGCACCCTGGGGCTAGCGGTTCGTGAGACCCAGTACTTC. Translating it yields CASTLGLAVRETQYF.

Here the CDR3 DNA reads TGTGCCAGTAATTTTGGGCAGGGACGCAATCAGCCCCAGCATTTT. It is translated as CASNFGQGRNQPQHF. J is TRBJ1-5 and V is TRBV19, with a tentative D call TRBD1 (5 bases). Deletions cut 7 bases from V and 2 bases from J, with 15 bases between. Germline V lookup: CDR1 LNHDA, CDR2 SQIVND (reference sequence). The CDR3 consists of 15 residues.

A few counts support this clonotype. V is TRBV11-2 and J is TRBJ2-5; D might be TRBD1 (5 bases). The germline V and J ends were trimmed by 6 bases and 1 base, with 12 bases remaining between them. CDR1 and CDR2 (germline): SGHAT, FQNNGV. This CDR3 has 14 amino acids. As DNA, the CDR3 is TGTGCCAGCAGTTTACGTGACAGCCAAGAGACCCAGTACTTC. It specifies CASSLRDSQETQYF. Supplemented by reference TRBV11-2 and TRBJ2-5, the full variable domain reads EAGVAQSPRYKIIEKRQSVAFWCNPISGHATLYWYQQILGQGPKLLIQFQNNGVVDDSQLPKDRFSAERLKGVDSTLKIQPAKLEDSAVYLCASSLRDSQETQYFGPGTRLLVL.

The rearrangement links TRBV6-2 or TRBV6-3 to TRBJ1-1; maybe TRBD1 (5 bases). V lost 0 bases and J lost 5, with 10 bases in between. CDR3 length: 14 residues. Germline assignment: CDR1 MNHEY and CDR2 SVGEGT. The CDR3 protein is CASSYSSGRTEAFF. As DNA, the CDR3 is TGTGCCAGCAGTTACTCGTCAGGGCGGACTGAAGCTTTCTTT.

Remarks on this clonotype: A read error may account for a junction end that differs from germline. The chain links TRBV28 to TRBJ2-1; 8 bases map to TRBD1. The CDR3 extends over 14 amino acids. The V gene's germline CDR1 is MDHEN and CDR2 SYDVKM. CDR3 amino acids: CASSFRGRGNAQLF. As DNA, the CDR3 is TGTGCCAGCAGTTTCAGGGGGCGGGGCAATGCGCAGCTCTTC.

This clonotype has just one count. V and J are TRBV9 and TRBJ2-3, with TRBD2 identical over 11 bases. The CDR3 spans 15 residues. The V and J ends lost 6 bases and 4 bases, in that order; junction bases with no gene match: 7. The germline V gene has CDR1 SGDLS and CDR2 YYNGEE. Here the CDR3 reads CASTLLAGGSDTQYF. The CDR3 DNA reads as TGTGCCAGCACCCTCCTAGCGGGGGGCTCAGATACGCAGTATTTT.

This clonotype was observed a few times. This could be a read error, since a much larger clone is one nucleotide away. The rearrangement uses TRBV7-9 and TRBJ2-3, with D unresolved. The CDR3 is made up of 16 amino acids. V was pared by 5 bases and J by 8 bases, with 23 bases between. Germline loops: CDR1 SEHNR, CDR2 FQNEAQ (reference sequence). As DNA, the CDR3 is TGTGCCAGCAGCCCTCCGATGGGCCCCAGTCCAGGTACGCAGTATTTT. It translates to CASSPPMGPSPGTQYF.

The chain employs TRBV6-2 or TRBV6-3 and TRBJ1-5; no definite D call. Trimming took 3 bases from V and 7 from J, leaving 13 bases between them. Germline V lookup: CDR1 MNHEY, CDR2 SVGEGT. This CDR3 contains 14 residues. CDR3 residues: CASSYVDLVQPQHF. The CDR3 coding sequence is TGTGCCAGCAGTTATGTGGATCTGGTACAGCCCCAGCATTTT.

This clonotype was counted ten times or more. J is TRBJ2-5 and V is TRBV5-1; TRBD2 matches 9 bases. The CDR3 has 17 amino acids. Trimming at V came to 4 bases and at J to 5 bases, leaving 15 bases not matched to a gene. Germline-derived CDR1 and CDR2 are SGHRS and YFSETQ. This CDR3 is CASSAFTTSGEGETQYF. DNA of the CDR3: TGCGCCAGCAGCGCATTCACGACTAGCGGAGAGGGGGAGACCCAGTACTTC.

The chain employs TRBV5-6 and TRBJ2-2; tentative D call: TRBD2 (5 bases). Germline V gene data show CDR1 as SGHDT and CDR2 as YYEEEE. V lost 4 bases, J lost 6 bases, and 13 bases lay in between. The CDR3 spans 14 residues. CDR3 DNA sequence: TGTGCCAGCAGCCCGCCCCTCGGGGCCGGGGAGCTGTTTTTT. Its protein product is CASSPPLGAGELFF.

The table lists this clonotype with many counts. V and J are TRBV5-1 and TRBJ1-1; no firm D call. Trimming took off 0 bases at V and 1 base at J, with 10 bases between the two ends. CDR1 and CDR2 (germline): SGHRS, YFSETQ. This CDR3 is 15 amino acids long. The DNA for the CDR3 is TGCGCCAGCAGCTTGGTCTATCTTGGGAACACTGAAGCTTTCTTT. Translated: CASSLVYLGNTEAFF.

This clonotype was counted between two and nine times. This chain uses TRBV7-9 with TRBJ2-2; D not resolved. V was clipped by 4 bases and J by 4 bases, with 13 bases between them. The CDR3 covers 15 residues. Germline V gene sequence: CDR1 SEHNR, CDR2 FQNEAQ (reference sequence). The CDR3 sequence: CASSSAAPSTGELFF. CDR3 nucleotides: TGTGCCAGCAGCTCAGCCGCCCCGAGCACCGGGGAGCTGTTTTTT.

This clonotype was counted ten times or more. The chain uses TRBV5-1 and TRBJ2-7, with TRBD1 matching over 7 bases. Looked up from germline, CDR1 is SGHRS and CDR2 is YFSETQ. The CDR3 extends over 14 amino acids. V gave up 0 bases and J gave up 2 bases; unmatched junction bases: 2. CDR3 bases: TGCGCCAGCAGCTTGGCGGGACAGACCTACGAGCAGTACTTC. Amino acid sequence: CASSLAGQTYEQYF.

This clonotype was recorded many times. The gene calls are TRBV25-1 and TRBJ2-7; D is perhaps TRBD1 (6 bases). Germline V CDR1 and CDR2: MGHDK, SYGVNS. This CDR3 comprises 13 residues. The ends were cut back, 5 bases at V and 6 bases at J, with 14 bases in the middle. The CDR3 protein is CASSPWTEAEQYF. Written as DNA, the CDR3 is TGTGCCAGCAGTCCATGGACAGAAGCCGAGCAGTACTTC.

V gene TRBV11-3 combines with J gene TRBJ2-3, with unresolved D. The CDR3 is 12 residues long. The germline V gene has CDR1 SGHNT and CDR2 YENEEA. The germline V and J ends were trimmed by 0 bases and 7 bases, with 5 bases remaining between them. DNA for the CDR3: TGTGCCAGCAGCTTAGATCTTCATACGCAGTATTTT. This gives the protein CASSLDLHTQYF.

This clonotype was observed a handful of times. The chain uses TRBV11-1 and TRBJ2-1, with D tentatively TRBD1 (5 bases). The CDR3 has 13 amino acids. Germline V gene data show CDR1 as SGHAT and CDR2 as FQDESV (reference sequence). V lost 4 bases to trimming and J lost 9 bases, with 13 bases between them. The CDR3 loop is CASSSLQGSEQFF. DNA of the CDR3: TGTGCCAGCAGCTCATTGCAGGGCAGTGAGCAGTTCTTC.

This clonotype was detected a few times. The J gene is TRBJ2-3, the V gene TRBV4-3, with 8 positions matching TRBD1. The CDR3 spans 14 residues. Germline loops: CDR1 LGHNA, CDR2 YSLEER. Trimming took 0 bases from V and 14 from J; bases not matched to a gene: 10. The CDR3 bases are TGCGCCAGCAGCCAAGATTATCGGGACAGGCGAGGGTATTTT. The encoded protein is CASSQDYRDRRGYF.

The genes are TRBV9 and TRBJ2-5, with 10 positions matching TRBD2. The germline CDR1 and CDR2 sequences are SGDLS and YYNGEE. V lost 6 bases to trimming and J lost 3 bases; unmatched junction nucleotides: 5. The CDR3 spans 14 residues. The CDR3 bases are TGTGCCAGCACCCCTGGGACTAGCGAAGAGACCCAGTACTTC. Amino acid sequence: CASTPGTSEETQYF. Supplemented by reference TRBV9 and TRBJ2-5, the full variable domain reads DSGVTQTPKHLITATGQRVTLRCSPRSGDLSVYWYQQSLDQGLQFLIQYYNGEERAKGNILERFSAQQFPDLHSELNLSSLELGDSALYFCASTPGTSEETQYFGPGTRLLVL.

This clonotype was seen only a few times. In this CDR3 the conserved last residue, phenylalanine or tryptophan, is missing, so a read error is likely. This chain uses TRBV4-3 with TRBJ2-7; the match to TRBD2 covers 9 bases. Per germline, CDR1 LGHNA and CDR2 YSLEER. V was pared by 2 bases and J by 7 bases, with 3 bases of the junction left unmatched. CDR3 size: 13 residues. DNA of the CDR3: TGCGCCAGCAGCCAAATCGCGGGGGGGGAGCAGTACTTA. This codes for CASSQIAGGEQYL.